The source of this T cell receptor beta chain is a study of identical twins. TCRdb reprocessed the 5' RACE reads via MiXCR and lists one record per CDR3 protein. The sample has 200,000 to 250,000 distinct CDR3 sequences; 5% to 7% are singletons. This clonotype was observed at least ten times. V was pared by 3 bases and J by 5 bases, with 7 bases of the junction left unmatched. This CDR3 region has 16 residues. Looked up from germline, CDR1 is MRHNA and CDR2 is SNTAGT. These data were also filed under a second study, of T cells expressing NK-cell markers. That work adds: The study did not resolve the HCMV specificity of expanded NKG2C+ T cell clones.

This chain joins TRBV6-4 and TRBJ2-1, with 10 bases aligning to TRBD1. Sequenced sample: CD8+ T cells sorted from blood. The sequence was collected from a woman under 30 in good health. CDR3 loop: CASSDHPGQGHNEQFF. CDR3 nucleotides: TGTGCCAGCAGTGATCACCCGGGACAGGGGCACAATGAGCAGTTCTTC.